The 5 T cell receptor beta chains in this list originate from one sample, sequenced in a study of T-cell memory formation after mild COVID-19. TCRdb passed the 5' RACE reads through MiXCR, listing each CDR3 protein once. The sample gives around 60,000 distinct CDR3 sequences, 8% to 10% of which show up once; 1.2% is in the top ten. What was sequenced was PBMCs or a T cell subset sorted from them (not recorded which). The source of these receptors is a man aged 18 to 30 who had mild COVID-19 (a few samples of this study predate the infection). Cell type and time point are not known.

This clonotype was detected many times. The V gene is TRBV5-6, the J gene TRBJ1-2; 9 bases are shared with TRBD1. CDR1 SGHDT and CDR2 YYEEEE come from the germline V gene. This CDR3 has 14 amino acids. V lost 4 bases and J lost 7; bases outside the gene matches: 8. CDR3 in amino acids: CASSRYYRGPGYTF. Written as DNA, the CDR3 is TGTGCCAGCAGCAGATACTACAGGGGGCCTGGCTACACCTTC.

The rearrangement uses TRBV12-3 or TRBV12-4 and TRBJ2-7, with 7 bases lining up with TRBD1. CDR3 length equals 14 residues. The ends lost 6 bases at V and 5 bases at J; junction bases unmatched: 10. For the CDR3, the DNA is TGTGCCAGCAGCCCCCGACAGGGTCCCAACGAGCAGTACTTC. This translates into CASSPRQGPNEQYF.

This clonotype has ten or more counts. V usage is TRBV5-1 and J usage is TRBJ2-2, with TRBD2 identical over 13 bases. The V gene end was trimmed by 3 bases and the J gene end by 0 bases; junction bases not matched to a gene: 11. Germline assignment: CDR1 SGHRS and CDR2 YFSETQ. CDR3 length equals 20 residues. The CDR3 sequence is CASSSNGLAGDIANTGELFF. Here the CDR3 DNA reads TGCGCCAGCAGCTCGAATGGACTAGCGGGGGACATCGCGAACACCGGGGAGCTGTTTTTT. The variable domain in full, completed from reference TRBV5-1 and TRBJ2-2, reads KAGVTQTPRYLIKTRGQQVTLSCSPISGHRSVSWYQQTPGQGLQFLFEYFSETQRNKGNFPGRFSGRQFSNSRSEMNVSTLELGDSALYLCASSSNGLAGDIANTGELFFGEGSRLTVL.

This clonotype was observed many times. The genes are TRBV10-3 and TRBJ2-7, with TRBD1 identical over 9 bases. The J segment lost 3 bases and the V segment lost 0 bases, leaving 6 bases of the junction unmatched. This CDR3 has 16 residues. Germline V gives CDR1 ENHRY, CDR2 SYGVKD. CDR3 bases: TGTGCCATCAGTGAGTCGGACAGGGGAAGTGGCTACGAGCAGTACTTC. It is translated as CAISESDRGSGYEQYF.

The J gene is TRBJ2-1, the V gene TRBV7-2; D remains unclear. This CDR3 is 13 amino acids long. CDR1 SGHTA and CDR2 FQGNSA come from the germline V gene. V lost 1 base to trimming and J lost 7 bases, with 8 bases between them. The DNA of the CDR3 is TGTGCCAGCAGCTTAGAACAGAGGAATGAGCAGTTCTTC. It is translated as CASSLEQRNEQFF.